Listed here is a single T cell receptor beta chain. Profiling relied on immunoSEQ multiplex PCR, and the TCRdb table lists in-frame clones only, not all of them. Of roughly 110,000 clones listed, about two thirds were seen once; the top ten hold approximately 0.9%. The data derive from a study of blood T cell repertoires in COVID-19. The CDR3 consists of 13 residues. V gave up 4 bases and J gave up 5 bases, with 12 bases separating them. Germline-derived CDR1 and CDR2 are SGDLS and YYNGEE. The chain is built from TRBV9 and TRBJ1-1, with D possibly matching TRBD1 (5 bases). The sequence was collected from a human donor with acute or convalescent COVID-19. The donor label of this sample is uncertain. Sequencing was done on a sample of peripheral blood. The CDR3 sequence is CASSLKKGTEAFF. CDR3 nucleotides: TGTGCCAGCAGCCTCAAGAAGGGGACTGAAGCTTTCTTT. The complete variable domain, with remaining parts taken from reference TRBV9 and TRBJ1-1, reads DSGVTQTPKHLITATGQRVTLRCSPRSGDLSVYWYQQSLDQGLQFLIQYYNGEERAKGNILERFSAQQFPDLHSELNLSSLELGDSALYFCASSLKKGTEAFFGQGTRLTVV.